This passage covers 17 T cell receptor beta chains from one sample sequenced in a study of T cell changes during pregnancy in multiple sclerosis. Sequencing used immunoSEQ multiplex PCR; TCRdb keeps in-frame clones, though not all of them. The table has about 59,000 clones, roughly 93% seen once. Material: CD8+ T cells from peripheral blood mononuclear cells, obtained in the third trimester of pregnancy. Receptors were obtained from a female donor with multiple sclerosis, enrolled in a pregnancy study.

The V and J genes are TRBV27 and TRBJ2-7; 7 positions match TRBD2. The CDR3 covers 14 residues. Per germline, CDR1 MNHEY and CDR2 SMNVEV (reference sequence). With 2 bases clipped from V and 4 bases from J, the junction kept 5 bases outside the gene matches. The CDR3 DNA reads TGTGCCAGCAGTTTAGGGCAGGGAGGGTACGAGCAGTACTTC. This gives the protein CASSLGQGGYEQYF.

This chain connects TRBV5-6 to TRBJ2-3; possible D gene TRBD2, 6 bases. CDR1 is SGHDT, CDR2 YYEEEE, per germline. V was shortened by 0 bases and J by 0 bases, with 17 bases between the two germline ends. The CDR3 covers 18 residues. The CDR3 protein is CASSLGRGTPTSTDTQYF. The CDR3 DNA reads TGTGCCAGCAGCTTGGGTCGGGGGACTCCCACTAGCACAGATACGCAGTATTTT.

The chain links TRBV13 to TRBJ2-5, with 9 positions matching TRBD2. Germline loops: CDR1 PRHDT, CDR2 FYEKMQ (reference sequence). The CDR3 is 16 amino acids. The V segment lost 0 bases and the J segment 5 bases; nucleotides outside the gene matches: 7. CDR3 in DNA: TGTGCCAGCAGCTTAGGTGGTAGCGGGAGTTGGGAGACCCAGTACTTC. Its translation is CASSLGGSGSWETQYF.

This clone showed up just once. This chain uses TRBV27 with TRBJ2-1; D not certain. The CDR3 has 11 residues. Per the germline V gene, CDR1 is MNHEY and CDR2 is SMNVEV (reference sequence). V lost 5 bases and J 4 bases, leaving 3 bases between the germline ends. The CDR3 sequence is CASSRYNEQFF. The CDR3 DNA reads TGTGCCAGCAGTCGTTACAATGAGCAGTTCTTC.

The rearrangement joins TRBV10-3 to TRBJ2-7; 7 bases map to TRBD1. The CDR3 contains 13 residues. With V trimmed by 6 bases and J by 4 bases, 6 bases remained unmatched. From germline, CDR1 is ENHRY and CDR2 SYGVKD. Here the CDR3 DNA reads TGTGCCATCAGCGAGACACAGGGGTACGAGCAGTACTTC. As protein: CAISETQGYEQYF.

The genes are TRBV9 and TRBJ2-1; 8 bases match TRBD2. Germline values: CDR1 SGDLS, CDR2 YYNGEE. Trimming removed 4 bases from V and 7 bases from J; junction bases left unmatched: 7. The CDR3 runs to 14 residues. The CDR3 DNA is TGTGCCAGCAGCACCCCCGGGACTAGGAATGAGCAGTTCTTC. This gives the protein CASSTPGTRNEQFF.

The chain links TRBV7-9 to TRBJ2-3; no reliable D call. Germline values: CDR1 SEHNR, CDR2 FQNEAQ (reference sequence). The length of the CDR3 is 12 residues. V lost 3 bases and J lost 6, with 7 bases in between. Written as DNA, the CDR3 is TGTGCCAGCAGCTTCAGGCTTGATACGCAGTATTTT. The encoded protein is CASSFRLDTQYF. The variable domain in full, with the rest retrieved from reference TRBV7-9 and TRBJ2-3, is DTGVSQNPRHKITKRGQNVTFRCDPISEHNRLYWYRQTLGQGPEFLTYFQNEAQLEKSRLLSDRFSAERPKGSFSTLEIQRTEQGDSAMYLCASSFRLDTQYFGPGTRLTVL.

Only a few counts were recorded for this clone. This chain joins TRBV6-1 and TRBJ2-6, with D unclear. This CDR3 contains 15 residues. Trimming stripped 0 bases from V and 0 bases from J, with 3 bases between. Germline CDR1 and CDR2: MNHNS and SASEGT. The CDR3 DNA is TGTGCCAGCAGTGAAGCGAGCTCTGGGGCCAACGTCCTGACTTTC. This codes for CASSEASSGANVLTF.

V is TRBV10-3 and J is TRBJ2-7; 11 bases are shared with TRBD2. Per the germline V gene, CDR1 is ENHRY and CDR2 is SYGVKD. J lost 4 bases, V lost 8 bases, and 7 bases had no gene match. The CDR3 has 14 amino acids. The CDR3 coding sequence is TGTGCCATCTCCCCGGGACTAGCGGTATACGAGCAGTACTTC. Translation gives CAISPGLAVYEQYF.

The chain couples TRBV7-7 to TRBJ2-3, with TRBD2 matching over 9 bases. The junction had 5 bases not matched to a gene; V was cut back by 1 base and J by 3 bases. The germline CDR1 and CDR2 sequences are SSHAT and FNYEAQ (reference sequence). The CDR3 has 16 amino acids. The CDR3 loop reads CASSLEAGGSTDTQYF. The DNA for the CDR3 is TGTGCCAGCAGCTTAGAAGCGGGAGGATCGACAGATACGCAGTATTTT.

The gene calls are TRBV21-1 and TRBJ2-2; the table names TRBD1, a call not compared with the DNA. TRBV21-1 is a documented pseudogene. The CDR3 loop spans 15 amino acids. In nucleotides, the CDR3 is TGTGCCAGCAGATTTCCAGGGGTCGAGACCGGGGAGCTGTTTTTT. Amino acids: CASRFPGVETGELFF.

The rearrangement joins TRBV9 to TRBJ2-1; D remains ambiguous. The ends were cut back, 5 bases at V and 5 bases at J, with 8 bases in the middle. Germline CDR1 SGDLS, CDR2 YYNGEE. The CDR3 contains 12 residues. The CDR3 sequence is CASSADNNEQFF. The CDR3 DNA sequence: TGTGCCAGCAGTGCTGACAACAATGAGCAGTTCTTC.

V gene TRBV29-1 combines with J gene TRBJ1-2, with 9 nucleotides matching TRBD1. In germline, CDR1 is SQVTM, CDR2 ANQGSEA. This CDR3 is built from 11 residues. CDR3 region: CGSGTGIGYTF. DNA for the CDR3: TGCGGGTCCGGGACAGGGATCGGCTACACCTTC.

The rearrangement uses TRBV4-3 and TRBJ2-3, with TRBD2 matching over 7 bases. CDR3 length: 16 residues. J gave up 0 bases and V 0 bases, and 3 bases lay outside the gene matches. Germline CDR1 and CDR2: LGHNA and YSLEER. This CDR3 reads CASSQDRRGSTDTQYF. CDR3 DNA sequence: TGCGCCAGCAGCCAAGATCGGCGGGGGAGCACAGATACGCAGTATTTT.

V usage is TRBV5-6 and J usage is TRBJ2-7; D is undetermined. CDR1 SGHDT and CDR2 YYEEEE come from the germline V gene. V dropped 4 bases and J dropped 4 bases, with 9 bases sitting between them. This CDR3 contains 12 residues. The CDR3: CASSILSYEQYF. The CDR3 DNA reads TGTGCCAGCAGCATATTATCGTACGAGCAGTACTTC.

This chain joins TRBV11-2 and TRBJ2-4; 8 nucleotides align to TRBD1. CDR1 and CDR2 from the germline V gene are SGHAT and FQNNGV. The CDR3 covers 18 residues. Losses at the gene ends were 8 bases for V and 1 base for J; bases not matched to a gene: 16. In nucleotides, the CDR3 is TGTGCCAGCGCACTTAACCTTCCAGGGGGCCTCGCCAAAAACATTCAGTACTTC. Translation: CASALNLPGGLAKNIQYF.

The chain joins TRBV19 to TRBJ1-3, with D perhaps TRBD1 (5 bases). CDR3 length equals 14 residues. V lost 10 bases and J lost 1, with 14 bases in between. Per the germline V gene, CDR1 is LNHDA and CDR2 is SQIVND (reference sequence). CDR3 residues: CATRPTDSGNTIYF. DNA for the CDR3: TGTGCCACTAGACCGACAGATTCTGGAAACACCATATATTTT.